This paragraph covers one TCR beta chain sequence. Germline CDR1 SGHKS, CDR2 YYEKEE (reference sequence). The V segment lost 1 base and the J segment 5 bases; nucleotides outside the gene matches: 6. This CDR3 region has 15 residues. This entry is derived from a study of blood T cell repertoires in COVID-19. Study-wide background: Acute and convalescent COVID-19 samples came from the United States, Italy and Spain.

Repertoires were generated with immunoSEQ multiplex PCR, while TCRdb's copy carries only in-frame clones and drops some. The table has about 200,000 clones, approximately 88% seen once. Participants spanned ages roughly 18 to 90 years and resided in roughly 22 US areas. Cohort allocation depended upon clinical history that participants reported. Resolution of symptoms, clearance, or two negative PCRs was present in recovered Cohort 3 donors. Material for sequencing was PBMCs or T cells enriched from blood (not recorded which). This chain joins TRBV5-5 and TRBJ2-5; TRBD1 matches 9 bases. The receptor's source is a woman aged 18-29 years who had recovered from COVID-19. CDR3 amino acids: CASSLTGGYVETQYF. CDR3 DNA sequence: TGTGCCAGCAGCTTGACAGGGGGCTACGTGGAGACCCAGTACTTC.